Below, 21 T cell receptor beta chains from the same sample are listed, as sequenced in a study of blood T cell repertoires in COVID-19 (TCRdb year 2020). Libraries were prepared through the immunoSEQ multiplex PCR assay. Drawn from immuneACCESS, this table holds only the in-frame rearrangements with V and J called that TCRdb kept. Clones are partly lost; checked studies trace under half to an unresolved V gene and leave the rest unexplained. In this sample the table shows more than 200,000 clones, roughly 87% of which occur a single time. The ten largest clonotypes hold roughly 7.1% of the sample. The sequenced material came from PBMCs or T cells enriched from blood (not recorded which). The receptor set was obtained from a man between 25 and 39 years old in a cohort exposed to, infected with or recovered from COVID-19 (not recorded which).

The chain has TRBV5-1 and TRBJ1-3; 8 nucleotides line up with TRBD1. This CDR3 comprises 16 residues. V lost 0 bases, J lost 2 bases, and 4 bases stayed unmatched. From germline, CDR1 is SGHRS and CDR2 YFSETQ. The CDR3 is CASSLDRQGPGNTIYF. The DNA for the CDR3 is TGCGCCAGCAGCTTGGATCGACAGGGGCCTGGAAACACCATATATTTT.

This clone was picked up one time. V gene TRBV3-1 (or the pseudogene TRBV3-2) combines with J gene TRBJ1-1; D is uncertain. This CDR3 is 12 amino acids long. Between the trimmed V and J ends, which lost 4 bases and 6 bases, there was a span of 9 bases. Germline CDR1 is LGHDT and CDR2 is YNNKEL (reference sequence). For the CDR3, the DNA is TGTGCCAGCAGCCCTGGGCCAGCTGAAGCTTTCTTT. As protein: CASSPGPAEAFF.

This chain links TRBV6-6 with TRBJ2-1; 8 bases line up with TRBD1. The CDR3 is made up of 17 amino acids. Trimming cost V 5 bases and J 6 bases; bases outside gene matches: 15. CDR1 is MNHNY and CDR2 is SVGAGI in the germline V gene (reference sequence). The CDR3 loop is CASSLINGQGGTNEQFF. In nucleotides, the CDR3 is TGTGCCAGCAGTCTAATTAACGGACAGGGAGGAACCAATGAGCAGTTCTTC.

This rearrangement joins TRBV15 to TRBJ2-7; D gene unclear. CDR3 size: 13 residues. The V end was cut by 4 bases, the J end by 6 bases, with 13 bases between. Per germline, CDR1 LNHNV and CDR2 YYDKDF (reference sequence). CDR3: CATSITRLGEQYF. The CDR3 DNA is TGTGCCACCAGCATCACCAGGTTGGGCGAGCAGTACTTC.

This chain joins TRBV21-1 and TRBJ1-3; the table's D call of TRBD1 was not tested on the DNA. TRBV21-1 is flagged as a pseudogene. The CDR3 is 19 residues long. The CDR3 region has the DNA TGTGCCAGCAGCAAGGTGGGTGGGACAGGGATGGTAGATGGAAACACCATATATTTT. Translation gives CASSKVGGTGMVDGNTIYF.

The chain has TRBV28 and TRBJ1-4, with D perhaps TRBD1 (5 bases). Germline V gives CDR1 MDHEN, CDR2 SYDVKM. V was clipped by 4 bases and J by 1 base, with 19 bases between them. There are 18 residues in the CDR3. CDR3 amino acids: CASSSYIRQGGTNEKLFF. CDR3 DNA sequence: TGTGCCAGCAGTTCCTATATTCGGCAGGGCGGAACTAATGAAAAACTGTTTTTT.

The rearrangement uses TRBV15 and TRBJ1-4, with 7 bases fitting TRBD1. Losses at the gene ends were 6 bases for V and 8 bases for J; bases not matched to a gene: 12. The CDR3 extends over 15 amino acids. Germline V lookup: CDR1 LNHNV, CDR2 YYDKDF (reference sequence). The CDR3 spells CATRGYQGVKEKLFF. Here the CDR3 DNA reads TGTGCCACCAGAGGGTATCAGGGGGTGAAGGAAAAACTGTTTTTT.

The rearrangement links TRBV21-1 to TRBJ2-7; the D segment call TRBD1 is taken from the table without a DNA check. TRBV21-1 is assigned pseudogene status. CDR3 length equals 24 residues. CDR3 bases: TGTGCCAGCAGAGTTTTCGATTCAGCAAACCCCTCTATTCATGGGGACAGGGGTGCTTACGAGCAGTACTTC. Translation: CASRVFDSANPSIHGDRGAYEQYF.

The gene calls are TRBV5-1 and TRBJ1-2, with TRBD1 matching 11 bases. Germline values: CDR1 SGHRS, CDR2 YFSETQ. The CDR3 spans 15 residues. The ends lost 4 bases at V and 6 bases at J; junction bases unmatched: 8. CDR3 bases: TGCGCCAGCAGCCCCCGGACAGGGGGCGCGGATGGCTACACCTTC. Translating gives CASSPRTGGADGYTF.

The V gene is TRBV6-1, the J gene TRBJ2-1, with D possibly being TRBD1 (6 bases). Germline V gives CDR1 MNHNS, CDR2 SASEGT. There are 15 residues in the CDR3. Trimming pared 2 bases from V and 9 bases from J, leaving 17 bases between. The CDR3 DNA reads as TGTGCCAGCAGTGAACGAATTCTGGGGGCAGCTGAGCAGTTCTTC. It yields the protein CASSERILGAAEQFF.

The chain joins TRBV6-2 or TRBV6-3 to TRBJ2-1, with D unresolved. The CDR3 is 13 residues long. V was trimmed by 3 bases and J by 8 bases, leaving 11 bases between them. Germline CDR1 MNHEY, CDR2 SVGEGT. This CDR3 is CASSYWVGHEQFF. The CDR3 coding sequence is TGTGCCAGCAGTTATTGGGTTGGGCATGAGCAGTTCTTC.

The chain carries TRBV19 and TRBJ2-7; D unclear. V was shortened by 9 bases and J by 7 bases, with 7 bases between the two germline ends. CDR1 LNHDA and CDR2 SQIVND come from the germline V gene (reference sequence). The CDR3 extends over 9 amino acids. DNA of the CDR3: TGTGCCAGGCTCGGGGAGCAGTACTTC. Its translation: CARLGEQYF.

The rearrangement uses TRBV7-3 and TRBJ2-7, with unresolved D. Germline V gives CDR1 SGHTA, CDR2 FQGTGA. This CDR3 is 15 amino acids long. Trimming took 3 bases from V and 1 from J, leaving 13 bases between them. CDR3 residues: CASSFFGQCSYEQYF. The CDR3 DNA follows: TGTGCCAGCAGCTTCTTTGGTCAGTGTTCCTACGAGCAGTACTTC.

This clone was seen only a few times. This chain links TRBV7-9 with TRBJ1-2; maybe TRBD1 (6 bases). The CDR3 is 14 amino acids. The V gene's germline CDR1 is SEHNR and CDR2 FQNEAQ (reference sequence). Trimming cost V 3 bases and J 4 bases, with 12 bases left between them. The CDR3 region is CASSFDRSGYGYTF. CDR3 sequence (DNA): TGTGCCAGCAGCTTCGACAGGTCAGGCTATGGCTACACCTTC. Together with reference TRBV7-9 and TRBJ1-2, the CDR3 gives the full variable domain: DTGVSQNPRHKITKRGQNVTFRCDPISEHNRLYWYRQTLGQGPEFLTYFQNEAQLEKSRLLSDRFSAERPKGSFSTLEIQRTEQGDSAMYLCASSFDRSGYGYTFGSGTRLTVV.

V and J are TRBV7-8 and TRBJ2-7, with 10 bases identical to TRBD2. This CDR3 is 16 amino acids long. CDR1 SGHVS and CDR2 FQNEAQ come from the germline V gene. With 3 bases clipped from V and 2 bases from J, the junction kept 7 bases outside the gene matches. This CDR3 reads CASSLVGTSETYEQYF. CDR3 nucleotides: TGTGCCAGCAGCTTGGTCGGGACTAGCGAGACCTACGAGCAGTACTTC.

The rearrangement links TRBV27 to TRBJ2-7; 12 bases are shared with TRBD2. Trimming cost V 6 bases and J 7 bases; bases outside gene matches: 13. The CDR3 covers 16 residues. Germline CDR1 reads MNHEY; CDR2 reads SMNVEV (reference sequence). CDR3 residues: CASSEIGLAGNTEQYF. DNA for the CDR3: TGTGCCAGCAGCGAAATCGGACTAGCGGGGAATACGGAGCAGTACTTC.

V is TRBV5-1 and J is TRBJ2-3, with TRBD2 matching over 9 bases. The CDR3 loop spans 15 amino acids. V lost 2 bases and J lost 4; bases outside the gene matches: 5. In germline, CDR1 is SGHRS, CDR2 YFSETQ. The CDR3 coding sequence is TGCGCCAGCAGCTTAAGGCGGGAGGGGTCAGATACGCAGTATTTT. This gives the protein CASSLRREGSDTQYF.

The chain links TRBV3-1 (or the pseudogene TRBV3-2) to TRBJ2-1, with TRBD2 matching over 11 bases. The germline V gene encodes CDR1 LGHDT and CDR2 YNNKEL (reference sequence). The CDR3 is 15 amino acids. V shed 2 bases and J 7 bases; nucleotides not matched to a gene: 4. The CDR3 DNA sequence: TGTGCCAGCAGCCAATCGGCTAGCGGGAGGAATGAGCAGTTCTTC. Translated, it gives CASSQSASGRNEQFF.

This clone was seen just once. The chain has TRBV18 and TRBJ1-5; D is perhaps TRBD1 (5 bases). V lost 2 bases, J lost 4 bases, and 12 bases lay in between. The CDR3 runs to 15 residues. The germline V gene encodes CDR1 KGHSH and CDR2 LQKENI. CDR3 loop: CASSPKDNANQPQHF. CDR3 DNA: TGTGCCAGCTCACCAAAGGACAATGCGAATCAGCCCCAGCATTTT.

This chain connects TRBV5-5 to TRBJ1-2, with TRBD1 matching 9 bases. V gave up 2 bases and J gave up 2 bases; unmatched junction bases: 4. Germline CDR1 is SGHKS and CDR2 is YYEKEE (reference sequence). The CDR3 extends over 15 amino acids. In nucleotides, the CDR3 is TGTGCCAGCAGCTTAGACAGGGGGAACAACTATGGCTACACCTTC. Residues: CASSLDRGNNYGYTF.

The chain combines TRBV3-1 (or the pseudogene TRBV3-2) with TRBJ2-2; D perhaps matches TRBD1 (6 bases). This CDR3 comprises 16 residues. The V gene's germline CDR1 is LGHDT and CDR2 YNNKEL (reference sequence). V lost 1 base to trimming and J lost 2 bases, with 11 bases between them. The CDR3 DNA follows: TGTGCCAGCAGCCAAGGGGGGCCGGTAAACACCGGGGAGCTGTTTTTT. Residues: CASSQGGPVNTGELFF.